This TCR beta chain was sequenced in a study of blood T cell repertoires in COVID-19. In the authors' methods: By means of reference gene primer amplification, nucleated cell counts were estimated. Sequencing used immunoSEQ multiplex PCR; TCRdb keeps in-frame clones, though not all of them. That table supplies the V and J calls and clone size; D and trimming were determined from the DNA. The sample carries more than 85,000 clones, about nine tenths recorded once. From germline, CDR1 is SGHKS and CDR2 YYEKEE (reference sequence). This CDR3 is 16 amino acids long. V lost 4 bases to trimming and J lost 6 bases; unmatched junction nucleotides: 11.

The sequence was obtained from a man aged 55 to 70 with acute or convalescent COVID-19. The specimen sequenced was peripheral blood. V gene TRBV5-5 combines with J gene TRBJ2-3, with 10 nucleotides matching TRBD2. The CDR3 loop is CASSLSLAGAWDTQYF. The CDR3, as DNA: TGTGCCAGCAGCCTAAGTCTAGCGGGAGCCTGGGATACGCAGTATTTT.